The rows below give T cell receptor beta chains drawn from one sample of a study of OX40 agonist ivuxolimab in advanced cancers. Clones were read by immunoSEQ multiplex PCR, and TCRdb kept only the in-frame ones, dropping some. The table includes under 60,000 clones, about 82% detected once. The input for sequencing was CD4+ or CD8+ T cells sorted from blood, taken in a trial of the OX40 agonist ivuxolimab. Receptor source: an adult with an advanced solid tumor such as melanoma, head and neck, liver or kidney cancer. Each CDR3 is given with its conserved first and last residue. A D gene is named only where the DNA matches it firmly. The size of a clone is reported for some rows only, either as once, few or many, or as a class for expanded clones.

V	D	J	size	CDR3	DNA
TRBV19	-	TRBJ1-5	-	CASNYGLGQPQHF	TGTGCCAGTAATTACGGGCTAGGACAGCCCCAGCATTTT
TRBV29-1	-	TRBJ2-5	few	CSVVVGRQTQYF	TGCAGCGTTGTTGTTGGTAGGCAGACCCAGTACTTC
TRBV27	TRBD1	TRBJ2-7	-	CASSFGTGDREQYF	TGTGCCAGCAGTTTTGGGACAGGGGATCGCGAGCAGTACTTC
TRBV10-3	TRBD1	TRBJ2-1	-	CATRPGQRTYNEQFF	TGTGCCACCCGGCCGGGACAGCGAACCTACAATGAGCAGTTCTTC
TRBV19	-	TRBJ2-1	-	CASSTTGTQFF	TGTGCCAGTAGTACTACCGGGACACAGTTCTTC
TRBV2	-	TRBJ1-3	few	CASIRDSGNTIYF	TGTGCCAGCATTCGGGACTCTGGAAACACCATATATTTT
TRBV5-1	-	TRBJ2-2	once	CASSLVRGIGGELFF	TGCGCCAGCAGCTTGGTGCGGGGTATCGGCGGGGAGCTGTTTTTT
TRBV5-4	-	TRBJ1-2	-	CASSLGAASVIVGYTF	TGTGCCAGCAGCTTGGGTGCAGCCTCAGTAATTGTGGGCTACACCTTC
TRBV6-1	-	TRBJ2-7	-	CASSEGGVPQVEQYF	TGTGCCAGCAGTGAAGGCGGGGTCCCTCAAGTCGAGCAGTACTTC
TRBV6-5	-	TRBJ1-6	few	CASRDGDSPLHF	TGTGCCAGCAGGGACGGCGATTCACCCCTCCACTTT
TRBV5-8	TRBD1	TRBJ2-7	-	CASNLRQGGGEQYF	TGTGCCAGCAACCTAAGACAGGGGGGGGGCGAGCAGTACTTC
TRBV5-6	-	TRBJ2-6	few	CASSLHRAGANVLTF	TGTGCCAGCAGCCTACATCGGGCTGGGGCCAACGTCCTGACTTTC
TRBV4-1	-	TRBJ1-3	-	CASSQGDTNSGNTIYF	TGCGCCAGCAGCCAGGGGGACACGAACTCTGGAAACACCATATATTTT
TRBV18	TRBD1	TRBJ2-2	-	CASSPSPGTEITGELFF	TGTGCCAGCTCACCGTCACCCGGGACAGAAATCACCGGGGAGCTGTTTTTT
TRBV7-9	TRBD1	TRBJ2-3	-	CASSLGTGTDTQYF	TGTGCCAGCAGCTTAGGGACAGGGACCGATACGCAGTATTTT
TRBV6-1	-	TRBJ2-6	few	CASSELTSGANVLTF	TGTGCCAGCAGTGAACTAACCTCTGGGGCCAACGTCCTGACTTTC
TRBV7-9	-	TRBJ1-2	-	CASSSPNLGGHGYTF	TGTGCCAGCAGCTCTCCAAATCTGGGGGGCCATGGCTACACCTTC
TRBV4-1	-	TRBJ2-3	once	CASSQDFFVGFTDTQYF	TGCGCCAGCAGCCAAGATTTTTTTGTGGGTTTCACAGATACGCAGTATTTT
TRBV15	-	TRBJ1-6	-	CATSTRDIGGNSPLHF	TGTGCCACCAGCACGAGGGATATAGGAGGAAATTCACCCCTCCACTTT
TRBV10-3	TRBD2	TRBJ2-2	-	CAISESGGSNTGELFF	TGTGCCATCAGTGAGTCCGGGGGGTCGAACACCGGGGAGCTGTTTTTT
TRBV4-3	TRBD1	TRBJ1-6	-	CASSRVGTGGNSPLHF	TGCGCCAGCAGCCGGGTTGGGACAGGGGGTAATTCACCCCTCCACTTT
TRBV7-9	-	TRBJ1-6	few	CASSHPPKADPRGSPLHF	TGTGCCAGCAGTCATCCCCCGAAGGCGGACCCTAGGGGTTCACCCCTCCACTTT
TRBV9	-	TRBJ2-1	-	CASSVGGVEGNEQFF	TGTGCCAGCAGCGTAGGGGGGGTAGAAGGCAATGAGCAGTTCTTC
TRBV19	-	TRBJ1-5	many	CASSTGRSQPQHF	TGTGCCAGTAGTACTGGTAGGTCTCAGCCCCAGCATTTT
TRBV5-4	-	TRBJ1-1	few	CASSLETPGQSF	TGTGCCAGCAGCTTGGAGACACCCGGGCAAAGCTTT
TRBV11-2	-	TRBJ2-5	-	CASSFHGSVGTETQYF	TGTGCCAGCAGCTTCCACGGCTCGGTCGGGACGGAGACCCAGTACTTC
TRBV28	-	TRBJ1-3	-	CASSFQGYSSTIYF	TGTGCCAGCAGTTTCCAGGGGTATTCGAGCACCATATATTTT
TRBV7-7	TRBD2	TRBJ2-5	-	CASSPGGGVGEETQYF	TGTGCTAGCAGCCCGGGGGGGGGCGTTGGCGAGGAGACCCAGTACTTC
TRBV27	TRBD1	TRBJ2-1	-	CASSLSKPRGPYNEQFF	TGTGCCAGCAGTTTATCGAAACCCAGGGGGCCTTACAATGAGCAGTTCTTC
TRBV7-9	-	TRBJ1-2	-	CASSLGGGSGYTF	TGTGCCAGCAGCTTGGGAGGGGGAAGCGGCTACACCTTC
TRBV5-1	TRBD1	TRBJ1-3	-	CASSLGTGGTGNTIYF	TGCGCCAGCAGCTTAGGGACAGGGGGCACTGGAAACACCATATATTTT
TRBV7-8	-	TRBJ2-2	-	CASSSGTPTGELFF	TGTGCCAGCAGCAGCGGGACACCCACCGGGGAGCTGTTTTTT
TRBV7-2	TRBD2	TRBJ2-1	-	CASSFGGASSNEQFF	TGTGCCAGCAGCTTCGGGGGGGCTTCTAGCAATGAGCAGTTCTTC
TRBV10-3	-	TRBJ2-5	-	CAIRSEEETQYF	TGTGCCATCCGGTCCGAAGAGGAGACCCAGTACTTC
TRBV28	-	TRBJ1-6	-	CASVTGLGPYNSPLHF	TGTGCCAGCGTTACAGGGTTAGGGCCCTATAATTCACCCCTCCACTTT
TRBV5-6	TRBD1	TRBJ1-4	-	CASSFGTGRNEKLFF	TGTGCCAGCAGCTTCGGGACAGGCCGTAATGAAAAACTGTTTTTT
TRBV19	-	TRBJ1-3	-	CASSVVSGNTIYF	TGTGCCAGCTCGGTGGTCTCTGGAAACACCATATATTTT
TRBV7-8	TRBD1	TRBJ1-2	-	CASSLDRGYGYTF	TGTGCCAGCAGCTTAGACAGGGGATATGGCTACACCTTC
TRBV28	-	TRBJ2-7	-	CASISGGAGYEQYF	TGTGCCAGCATTAGTGGGGGGGCTGGGTACGAGCAGTACTTC
TRBV18	-	TRBJ1-1	-	CASSPGGNTEAFF	TGTGCCAGCTCACCAGGGGGGAACACTGAAGCTTTCTTT
TRBV20-1	-	TRBJ2-5	-	CSSLTQETQYF	TGCAGCTCCCTGACCCAAGAGACCCAGTACTTC
TRBV7-6	-	TRBJ1-6	-	CASSPSWTASSKRINSPLHF	TGTGCCAGCAGCCCGAGTTGGACAGCGTCTTCGAAGAGAATTAATTCACCCCTCCACTTT